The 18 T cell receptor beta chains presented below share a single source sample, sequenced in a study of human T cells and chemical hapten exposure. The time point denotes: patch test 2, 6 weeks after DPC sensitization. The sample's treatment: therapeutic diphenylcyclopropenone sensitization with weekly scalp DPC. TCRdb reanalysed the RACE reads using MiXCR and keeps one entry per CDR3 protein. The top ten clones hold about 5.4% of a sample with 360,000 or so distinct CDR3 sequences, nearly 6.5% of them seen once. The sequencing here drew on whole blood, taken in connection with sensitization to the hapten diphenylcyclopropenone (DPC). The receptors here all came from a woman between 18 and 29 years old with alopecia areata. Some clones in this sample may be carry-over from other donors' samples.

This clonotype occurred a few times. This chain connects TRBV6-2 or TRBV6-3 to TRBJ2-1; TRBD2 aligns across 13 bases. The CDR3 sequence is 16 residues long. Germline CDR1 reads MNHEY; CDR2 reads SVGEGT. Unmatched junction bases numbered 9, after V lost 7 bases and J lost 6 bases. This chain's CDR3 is CASNRLAGGRLNEQFF. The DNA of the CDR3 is TGTGCCAGCAACCGACTAGCGGGGGGCCGCCTCAATGAGCAGTTCTTC.

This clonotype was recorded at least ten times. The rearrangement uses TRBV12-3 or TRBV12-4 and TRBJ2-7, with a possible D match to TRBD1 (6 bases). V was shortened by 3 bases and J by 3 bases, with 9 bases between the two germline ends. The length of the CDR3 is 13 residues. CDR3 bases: TGTGCCAGCAGTTTGGGACACTACTACGAGCAGTACTTC. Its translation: CASSLGHYYEQYF.

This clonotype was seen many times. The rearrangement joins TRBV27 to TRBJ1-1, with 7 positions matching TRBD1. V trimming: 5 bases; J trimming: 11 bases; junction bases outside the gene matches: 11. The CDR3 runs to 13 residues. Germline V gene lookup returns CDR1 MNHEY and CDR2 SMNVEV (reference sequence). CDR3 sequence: CASSLQPGQQAFF. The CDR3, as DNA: TGTGCCAGCAGTCTCCAACCGGGACAGCAGGCTTTCTTT.

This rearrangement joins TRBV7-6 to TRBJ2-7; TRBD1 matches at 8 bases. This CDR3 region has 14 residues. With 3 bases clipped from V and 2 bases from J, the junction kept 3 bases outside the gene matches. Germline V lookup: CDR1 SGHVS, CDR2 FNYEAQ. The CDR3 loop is CASSLRTGTYEQYF. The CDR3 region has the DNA TGTGCCAGCAGCTTGAGGACAGGGACCTACGAGCAGTACTTC.

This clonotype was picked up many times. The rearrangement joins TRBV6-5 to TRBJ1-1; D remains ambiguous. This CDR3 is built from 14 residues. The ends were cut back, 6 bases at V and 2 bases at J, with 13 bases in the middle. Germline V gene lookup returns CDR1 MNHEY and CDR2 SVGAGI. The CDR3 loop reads CASRREEHNTEAFF. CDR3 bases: TGTGCCAGCAGACGGGAGGAGCATAACACTGAAGCTTTCTTT.

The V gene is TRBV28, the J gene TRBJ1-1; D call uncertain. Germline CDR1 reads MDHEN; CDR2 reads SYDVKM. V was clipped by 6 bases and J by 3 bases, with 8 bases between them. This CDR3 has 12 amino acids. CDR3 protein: CASRETYTEAFF. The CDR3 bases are TGTGCCAGCAGGGAGACATACACTGAAGCTTTCTTT.

CDR3 DNA: TGTGCCAGCAGCTTGTTGGCAGGGTACTCCAACATGAACACTGAAGCTTTCTTT. Encoded protein: CASSLLAGYSNMNTEAFF. The rearrangement joins TRBV5-6 to TRBJ1-1; D may be TRBD1 (5 bases). From germline, CDR1 is SGHDT and CDR2 YYEEEE. The CDR3 is 18 amino acids. The V end was cut by 1 base, the J end by 0 bases, with 19 bases between.

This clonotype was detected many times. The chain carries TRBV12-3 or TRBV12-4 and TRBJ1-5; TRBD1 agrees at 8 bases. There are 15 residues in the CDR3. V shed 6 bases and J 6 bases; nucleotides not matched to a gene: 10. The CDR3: CASSGGQGITQPQHF. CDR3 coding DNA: TGTGCCAGCAGCGGCGGACAGGGAATTACTCAGCCCCAGCATTTT.

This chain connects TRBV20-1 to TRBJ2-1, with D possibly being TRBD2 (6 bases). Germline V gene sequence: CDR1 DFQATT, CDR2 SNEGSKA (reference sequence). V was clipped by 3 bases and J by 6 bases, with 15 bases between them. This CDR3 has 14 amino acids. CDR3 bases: TGCAGTGCTAGGGGTGGCGGGGTAGGCAATGAGCAGTTCTTC. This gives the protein CSARGGGVGNEQFF.

The CDR3, as DNA: TGCGCCAGCAGCCAACGTCATGACAACTCTGGAAACACCATATATTTT. Residues: CASSQRHDNSGNTIYF. V usage is TRBV4-3 and J usage is TRBJ1-3; no clear D. V was trimmed by 2 bases and J by 0 bases, leaving 11 bases between them. CDR1 is LGHNA and CDR2 is YSLEER in the germline V gene. The CDR3 runs 16 residues.

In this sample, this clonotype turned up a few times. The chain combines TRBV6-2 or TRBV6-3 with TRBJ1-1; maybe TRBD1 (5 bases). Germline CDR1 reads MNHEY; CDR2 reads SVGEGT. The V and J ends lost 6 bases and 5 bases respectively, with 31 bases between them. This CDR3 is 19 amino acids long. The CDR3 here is CASSSLATPRGGDRTEAFF. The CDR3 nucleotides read TGTGCCAGCAGCTCACTAGCCACCCCACGCGGGGGGGATCGAACTGAAGCTTTCTTT.

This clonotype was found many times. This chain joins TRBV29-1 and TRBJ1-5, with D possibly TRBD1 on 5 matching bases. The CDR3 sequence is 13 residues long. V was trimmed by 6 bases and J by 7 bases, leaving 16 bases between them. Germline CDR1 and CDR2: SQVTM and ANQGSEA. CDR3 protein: CSVIEQGDQPQHF. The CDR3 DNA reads TGCAGCGTAATTGAGCAGGGAGACCAGCCCCAGCATTTT. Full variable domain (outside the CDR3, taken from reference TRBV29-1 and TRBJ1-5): SAVISQKPSRDICQRGTSLTIQCQVDSQVTMMFWYRQQPGQSLTLIATANQGSEATYESGFVIDKFPISRPNLTFSTLTVSNMSPEDSSIYLCSVIEQGDQPQHFGDGTRLSIL.

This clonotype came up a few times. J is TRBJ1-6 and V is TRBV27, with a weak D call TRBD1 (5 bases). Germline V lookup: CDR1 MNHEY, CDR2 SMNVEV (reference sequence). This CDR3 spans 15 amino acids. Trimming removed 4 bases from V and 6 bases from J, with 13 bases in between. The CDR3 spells CASSWEQGGNSPLHF. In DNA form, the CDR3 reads TGTGCCAGCAGTTGGGAGCAGGGCGGTAATTCACCCCTCCACTTT.

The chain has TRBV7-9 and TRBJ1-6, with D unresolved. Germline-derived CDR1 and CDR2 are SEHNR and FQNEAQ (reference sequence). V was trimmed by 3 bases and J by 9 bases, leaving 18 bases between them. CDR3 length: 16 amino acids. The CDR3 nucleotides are TGTGCCAGCAGCTTTATTGGGTTTCCGCTGATTTCACCCCTCCACTTT. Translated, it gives CASSFIGFPLISPLHF.

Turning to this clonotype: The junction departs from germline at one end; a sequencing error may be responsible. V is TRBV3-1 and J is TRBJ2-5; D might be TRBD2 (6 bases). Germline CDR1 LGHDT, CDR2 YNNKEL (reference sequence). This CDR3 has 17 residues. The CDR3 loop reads CTSSQGLGGHKRETQYF. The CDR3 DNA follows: TGTACCAGCAGCCAGGGACTTGGAGGCCACAAGAGAGAGACCCAGTACTTC.

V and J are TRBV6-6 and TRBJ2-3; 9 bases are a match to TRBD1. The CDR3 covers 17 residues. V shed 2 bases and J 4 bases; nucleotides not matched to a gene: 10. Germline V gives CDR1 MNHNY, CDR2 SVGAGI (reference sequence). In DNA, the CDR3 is TGTGCCAGCAGTTACCCCCGGGACAGGGAGGGCGCAGATACGCAGTATTTT. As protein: CASSYPRDREGADTQYF.

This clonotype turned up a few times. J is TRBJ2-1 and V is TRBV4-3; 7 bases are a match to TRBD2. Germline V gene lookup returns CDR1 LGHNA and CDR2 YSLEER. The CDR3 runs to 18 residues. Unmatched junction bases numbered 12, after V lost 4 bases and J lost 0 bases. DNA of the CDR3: TGCGCCAGCAGCCGCTTCGGGGGGACCGGGAGCTCCTACAATGAGCAGTTCTTC. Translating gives CASSRFGGTGSSYNEQFF.

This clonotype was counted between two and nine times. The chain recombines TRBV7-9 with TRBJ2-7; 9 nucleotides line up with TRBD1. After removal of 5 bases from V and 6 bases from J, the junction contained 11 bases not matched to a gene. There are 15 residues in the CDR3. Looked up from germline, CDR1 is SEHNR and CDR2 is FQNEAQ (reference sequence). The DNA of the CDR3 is TGTGCCAGCAGCCTCCATGGGACAGGGCTGAGCGAGCAGTACTTC. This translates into CASSLHGTGLSEQYF.